This T cell receptor (beta chain) originates from a study of CD8+CD57+ T cells in acquired aplastic anemia. Study-wide context: CD4+ and CD8+ cells, once sorted, gave DNA averaging 3.2 ug. General observations from the study: Approximately 27 CD8+ CDR3 sequences occurred in both the patients and the controls.

The CDR3 totals 16 residues. The V segment lost 4 bases and the J segment 3 bases; nucleotides outside the gene matches: 9. CDR1 and CDR2 from the germline V gene are MNHNS and SASEGT. The study profiled TCR beta VDJ and CDR3 using genomic DNA as template. TCRdb reprocessed the reads with MiXCR, giving one entry per CDR3 protein. The sample shows roughly 280,000 distinct CDR3 sequences, approximately 58% of them seen only once. Details on this clonotype: Its antigen is not identified.

Flow cytometry had shown expanded CD8+CD57+ cells in the patients chosen for sequencing. No therapy was given to patients before blood sampling. The sequence derives from a human donor with aplastic anemia. The chain couples TRBV6-1 to TRBJ1-1, with 9 bases lining up with TRBD1. The sample taken for sequencing was sorted CD4+, CD8+, or CD8+CD57+ T cells (not recorded which) from PBMCs. The CDR3 here is CASSGIQGAMDTEAFF. The DNA of the CDR3 is TGTGCCAGCAGTGGCATACAGGGGGCGATGGACACTGAAGCTTTCTTT.